A selection of T cell receptor beta chains follows, all from one sample in a study of CD8 T cells in Susac syndrome. TCRdb re-analysed the immunoSEQ multiplex PCR reads in MiXCR, keeping a single row per CDR3 protein. The profile covers approximately 76,000 distinct CDR3 sequences, with about 95% appearing a single time and around 0.4% taken by the ten largest. The sample was CD8+ T cells from PBMCs. Receptor source: a human donor with multiple sclerosis. CDR3s include the opening cysteine and the closing phenylalanine or tryptophan. D genes are given only for firm matches. The size of a clone is reported for some rows only, either as once, few or many, or as a class for expanded clones.

J: TRBJ2-1; D: TRBD2; size: .; V: TRBV18; CDR3: CASSPVASGSSYNEQFF; DNA: TGTGCCAGCTCTCCCGTGGCCAGCGGGAGCTCCTACAATGAGCAGTTCTTC
J: TRBJ2-3; D: .; size: .; V: TRBV4-1; CDR3: CASSRNTDTQYF; DNA: TGCGCCAGCAGCCGAAACACAGATACGCAGTATTTT
J: TRBJ2-5; D: .; size: .; V: TRBV29-1; CDR3: CSVWTAQETQYF; DNA: TGCAGCGTCTGGACAGCTCAAGAGACCCAGTACTTC
J: TRBJ2-5; D: TRBD1; size: .; V: TRBV15; CDR3: CATSRAATGVRETQYF; DNA: TGTGCCACCAGCAGAGCGGCGACAGGGGTACGAGAGACCCAGTACTTC
J: TRBJ1-2; D: .; size: .; V: TRBV3-1; CDR3: CASSQYDSLYTF; DNA: TGTGCCAGCAGCCAATACGACAGCCTCTACACCTTC
J: TRBJ2-3; D: TRBD2; size: .; V: TRBV27; CDR3: CASSRILAGGGNTQYF; DNA: TGTGCCAGCAGCCGGATCCTAGCGGGAGGGGGAAATACGCAGTATTTT
J: TRBJ1-1; D: .; size: .; V: TRBV5-4; CDR3: CASSSGSDEAFF; DNA: TGTGCCAGCAGCTCAGGCAGTGATGAAGCTTTCTTT
J: TRBJ2-5; D: .; size: .; V: TRBV20-1; CDR3: CSAPALGTGPRETQYF; DNA: TGCAGTGCTCCAGCTTTGGGGACGGGTCCTCGGGAGACCCAGTACTTC
J: TRBJ1-1; D: .; size: once; V: TRBV19; CDR3: CASKGWGGSDTEAFF; DNA: TGTGCCAGTAAAGGGTGGGGGGGCTCCGACACTGAAGCTTTCTTT
J: TRBJ2-7; D: TRBD1; size: .; V: TRBV6-6; CDR3: CASSRGQGRYEQYF; DNA: TGTGCCAGCAGCCGAGGACAGGGGAGGTACGAGCAGTACTTC
J: TRBJ2-5; D: .; size: .; V: TRBV27; CDR3: CASSYGLQETQYF; DNA: TGTGCCAGCAGTTATGGGTTACAAGAGACCCAGTACTTC
J: TRBJ1-5; D: .; size: .; V: TRBV25-1; CDR3: CASSESGQNQPQHF; DNA: TGTGCCAGCAGTGAATCAGGTCAGAATCAGCCCCAGCATTTT
J: TRBJ2-7; D: .; size: .; V: TRBV7-9; CDR3: CASTPPVGEQYF; DNA: TGTGCCAGCACCCCTCCAGTGGGCGAGCAGTACTTC
J: TRBJ2-6; D: .; size: .; V: TRBV6-1; CDR3: CASSGEEGGANVLTF; DNA: TGTGCCAGCAGTGGAGAGGAGGGGGGGGCCAACGTCCTGACTTTC
J: TRBJ1-3; D: TRBD1; size: .; V: TRBV7-3; CDR3: CASIPDRGTGNTIYF; DNA: TGTGCCAGCATCCCGGACAGGGGGACTGGAAACACCATATATTTT